This note documents a single TCR beta chain sequence. The data derive from a study of T cell responses to AZD1222 COVID-19 vaccine. The repertoire was sequenced with immunoSEQ multiplex PCR; TCRdb's copy has only in-frame clones and lacks some. This sample has over 110,000 clones, with approximately 90% found just once. CDR1 is MNHEY, CDR2 SMNVEV, per germline (reference sequence). After removal of 0 bases from V and 8 bases from J, the junction contained 8 bases not matched to a gene. The CDR3 sequence is 16 residues long. The genes are TRBV27 and TRBJ1-4; TRBD1 aligns across 8 bases. This TCR derives from an adult in good health. Sequencing was performed on peripheral blood, taken on day 0 of AZD1222 vaccination. CDR3 in DNA: TGTGCCAGCAGTTTATCGATAATCAGGGGGCGCGAAAAACTGTTTTTT. This encodes CASSLSIIRGREKLFF.